This is a list of T cell receptor beta chains from one sample in a study of shared T cell receptors in the human thymus. Sequencing was performed with immunoSEQ multiplex PCR; in TCRdb, only in-frame clones are kept and a portion is missing. The sample records hundreds of thousands of clones, more than 75% being singletons. The same sample was also used in a study of human thymus T cells.

The source material was thymocytes. The receptor source for this set is a boy less than two years old with a congenital heart defect. The CDR3 runs from the conserved cysteine through the conserved F or W. The D gene is left open where the match is weak. Clone size is stated in some rows and not others, as once, few, many or a class when expanded.

abundance	v_gene	j_gene	d_gene	CDR3nt	CDR3aa
.	TRBV4-2	TRBJ2-3	.	TGTGCCAGCAGCCATGTCGACTGTAGCACAGATACGCAGTATTTT	CASSHVDCSTDTQYF
once	TRBV7-2	TRBJ2-3	.	TGTGCCAGCAGCTTACGGGATACGCAGTATTTT	CASSLRDTQYF
.	TRBV9	TRBJ2-2	TRBD2	TGTGCCAGCAGCGTAGCGGGAGGGGGGTGGAGGACCGGGGAGCTGTTTTTT	CASSVAGGGWRTGELFF
once	TRBV7-2	TRBJ1-2	.	TGTGCCAGCAGCTCCAACCAGGGGCCCCGCTATGGCTACACCTTC	CASSSNQGPRYGYTF
few	TRBV14	TRBJ2-7	.	TGTGCCAGCACGGGCAGGGTATCCTACGAGCAGTACTTC	CASTGRVSYEQYF
.	TRBV7-2	TRBJ2-6	TRBD1	TGTGCCAGCAGCTTAGTCCGGACAGGGAACTCCTCTGGGGCCAACGTCCTGACTTTC	CASSLVRTGNSSGANVLTF
.	TRBV28	TRBJ2-1	.	TGTGCCAGCAGTTTAGCGCTTCTAGAAGAGGGATACAATGAGCAGTTCTTC	CASSLALLEEGYNEQFF
.	TRBV6-1	TRBJ1-2	TRBD1	TGTGCCAGCAGTGAATTGGACAGGGCAGTCTATGGCTACACCTTC	CASSELDRAVYGYTF
.	TRBV27	TRBJ2-5	TRBD1	TGTGCCAGCAGTTTAGACAGGGGGCAAGAGACCCAGTACTTC	CASSLDRGQETQYF
.	TRBV28	TRBJ2-7	.	TGTGCCAGCAGTTTCACGGGACAGGGAAAGCGGGAGAGCTCCTACGAGCAGTACTTC	CASSFTGQGKRESSYEQYF
.	TRBV7-9	TRBJ2-3	TRBD2	TGTGCCAGCAGCTTAGGGACTAGCGGAGGCACAGATACGCAGTATTTT	CASSLGTSGGTDTQYF
.	TRBV13	TRBJ2-1	TRBD2	TGTGCCAGCAGCCAAACCCCTCTAGCGGGACACAATGAGCAGTTCTTC	CASSQTPLAGHNEQFF
few	TRBV25-1	TRBJ2-1	.	TGTGCCAGCAGTGAAGGGGGCTCGGACAATGAGCAGTTCTTC	CASSEGGSDNEQFF
.	TRBV7-9	TRBJ2-7	.	TGTGCCAGCAGCATTAGCGGTTTTGGGGACGAGCAGTACTTC	CASSISGFGDEQYF
.	TRBV27	TRBJ1-1	TRBD1	TGTGCCAGCAGAGTCAGGGACAGCGGCACTGAAGCTTTCTTT	CASRVRDSGTEAFF
.	TRBV14	TRBJ2-7	TRBD2	TGTGCCAGCAGCCACCAGCGGGGGAGCTCCTACGAGCAGTACTTC	CASSHQRGSSYEQYF
.	TRBV4-1	TRBJ2-7	.	TGCGCCAGCAGCCAAAGTTGGAGGTACGAGCAGTACTTC	CASSQSWRYEQYF
.	TRBV29-1	TRBJ2-5	TRBD2	TGCAGCGTTGAAGGGCCCTCGGGACTAGTGGGAGAGACCCAGTACTTC	CSVEGPSGLVGETQYF
.	TRBV5-6	TRBJ2-7	TRBD2	TGTGCCAGCAGCTCCGTGGCGGGGGGTTCCTACGAGCAGTACTTC	CASSSVAGGSYEQYF
.	TRBV4-2	TRBJ2-1	TRBD2	TGTGCCAGCAGCCCTAAAGCGGGGCTAGCGGGGGACAATGAGCAGTTCTTC	CASSPKAGLAGDNEQFF
.	TRBV15	TRBJ2-5	.	TGTGCCACCAGCGTTGTCCGGGACATGGGAACCCAGTACTTC	CATSVVRDMGTQYF
.	TRBV4-2	TRBJ1-2	TRBD1	TGTGCCAGCAGCCAGGAAGACAGGGGCCCCTATGGCTACACCTTC	CASSQEDRGPYGYTF
.	TRBV27	TRBJ2-2	TRBD2	TGTGCCAGCAGGCAACCCCCGGAAGCGGGAGGGAACACCGGGGAGCTGTTTTTT	CASRQPPEAGGNTGELFF
.	TRBV15	TRBJ2-3	.	TGTGCCACCAGCGGACTACTCGGATCTACGCAGTATTTT	CATSGLLGSTQYF
.	TRBV10-1	TRBJ2-7	TRBD2	TGCGCCACTGGACTAGCGGGAACGGCAGGGACCTACGAGCAGTACTTC	CATGLAGTAGTYEQYF
.	TRBV6-1	TRBJ2-3	.	TGTGCCAGCAGTGAATGGTGGCTGGAGGGAGGAATAACAGATACGCAGTATTTT	CASSEWWLEGGITDTQYF
.	TRBV11-2	TRBJ1-2	.	TGTGCCAGCAGCTTCCAGGATTACTATGGCTACACCTTC	CASSFQDYYGYTF
.	TRBV14	TRBJ2-4	TRBD1	TGTGCCAGCAGCCAAGTCGGGACAGGGTCTATTCAGTACTTC	CASSQVGTGSIQYF
.	TRBV12-5	TRBJ1-5	TRBD1	TGTGCTAGTGGTTTGGTAACGGGGACAGGGAGACAGCCCCAGCATTTT	CASGLVTGTGRQPQHF
.	TRBV4-3	TRBJ2-1	TRBD2	TGCGCCAGCAGCCAAGACAGCGGGAGGGCTGGTGAGCAGTTCTTC	CASSQDSGRAGEQFF
.	TRBV25-1	TRBJ2-3	TRBD2	TGTGCCAGCAGTGCTATGGCGGGAGTCCCCGATACGCAGTATTTT	CASSAMAGVPDTQYF
.	TRBV4-3	TRBJ2-5	.	TGCGCCAGCAGCCAAGCGAGGGAGCCGGCCCTCCTCCAAGAGACCCAGTACTTC	CASSQAREPALLQETQYF
.	TRBV5-5	TRBJ2-1	.	TGTGCCAGCAGCTTTGCTACCAGCTCGGGGAATGAGCAGTTCTTC	CASSFATSSGNEQFF
.	TRBV11-2	TRBJ2-1	TRBD2	TGTGCCAGCAGCCGGACTAGCGGGAGCGATGAGCAGTTCTTC	CASSRTSGSDEQFF
.	TRBV7-8	TRBJ1-1	.	TGTGCCAGCAGCTTAGTCGGAGGGGATGAAGCTTTCTTT	CASSLVGGDEAFF
.	TRBV5-1	TRBJ2-5	TRBD2	TGCGCCAGCAGCAGCTCCCGGGACTGGACTAGCGGGGAGGAGACCCAGTACTTC	CASSSSRDWTSGEETQYF
.	TRBV4-3	TRBJ1-2	.	TGCGCCAGCAGCCAAGAACAACTTCCCTTACGGGACACTTATGGCTACACCTTC	CASSQEQLPLRDTYGYTF
.	TRBV28	TRBJ2-4	TRBD2	TGTGCCAGCAGTGTCGGACTAGCGGGAGGGCCGGGGACCAAAAACATTCAGTACTTC	CASSVGLAGGPGTKNIQYF
.	TRBV9	TRBJ2-3	TRBD2	TGTGCCAGCAGCGCCCTAGCGGCCACAGATACGCAGTATTTT	CASSALAATDTQYF
.	TRBV7-2	TRBJ1-2	.	TGTGCCAGCAGCCTTCGACCGGAAAGCACGGGTGGCTACACCTTC	CASSLRPESTGGYTF
.	TRBV11-2	TRBJ2-7	TRBD2	TGTGCCAGCAGCTTAGATCCCCTAGCGGGAGGGCCAACCTACGAGCAGTACTTC	CASSLDPLAGGPTYEQYF
.	TRBV4-3	TRBJ2-1	.	TGCGCCAGCAGCCACCGGGACTTGGAGCTCCATGAGCAGTTCTTC	CASSHRDLELHEQFF
.	TRBV5-6	TRBJ1-2	.	TGTGCCAGCAGCTCAGCGGATTGGGGCTACACCTTC	CASSSADWGYTF
once	TRBV5-1	TRBJ2-2	.	TGCGCCAGCAGCTACAGGGTCACCGGGGAGCTGTTTTTT	CASSYRVTGELFF
.	TRBV5-6	TRBJ2-1	.	TGTGCCAGCAGCTTCGGACAGTACAATGAGCAGTTCTTC	CASSFGQYNEQFF
.	TRBV5-4	TRBJ2-5	TRBD1	TGTGCCAGCAGCCCCGGACAGGTTGAAGAGACCCAGTACTTC	CASSPGQVEETQYF
.	TRBV9	TRBJ2-2	.	TGTGCCAGCAGCGTAGCAGGGGGGTCAGCCGGGGAGCTGTTTTTT	CASSVAGGSAGELFF
.	TRBV5-1	TRBJ2-6	TRBD1	TGCGCCAGCAGCTTGCGTGGGACAGGGGCCGTCTCTGGGGCCAACGTCCTGACTTTC	CASSLRGTGAVSGANVLTF
.	TRBV18	TRBJ2-7	TRBD2	TGTGCCAGCTTAAAGACTAGCGGGAGTCCGTACGAGCAGTACTTC	CASLKTSGSPYEQYF
.	TRBV7-2	TRBJ2-5	TRBD1	TGTGCCAGCAGCTTAGGGACAGGGCAAGAGACCCAGTACTTC	CASSLGTGQETQYF
.	TRBV6-5	TRBJ1-2	TRBD1	TGTGCCAGCAGCCCCGGGACAGGGATTGCCTATGGCTACACCTTC	CASSPGTGIAYGYTF
.	TRBV28	TRBJ2-1	TRBD2	TGTGCCAGCAGTTTGGGACTAGCGGGTTGGAGCTCCTACAATGAGCAGTTCTTC	CASSLGLAGWSSYNEQFF
.	TRBV2	TRBJ1-5	.	TGTGCCAGCAACTCGGTCCCGGGACTCAATAGCAATCAGCCCCAGCATTTT	CASNSVPGLNSNQPQHF
.	TRBV19	TRBJ2-4	TRBD2	TGTGCCAAACGCGCGGCTAGCGGGAGGAAAACGGCCAAAAACATTCAGTACTTC	CAKRAASGRKTAKNIQYF
.	TRBV5-1	TRBJ2-1	TRBD2	TGCGCCAGCAGCTTGGAGGGACTAGCGGGAGGTTCCTACAATGAGCAGTTCTTC	CASSLEGLAGGSYNEQFF
.	TRBV7-9	TRBJ2-3	TRBD1	TGTGCCAGCAGCTTAGCGCACGGGACAGGGGGCAGGGATACGCAGTATTTT	CASSLAHGTGGRDTQYF
.	TRBV27	TRBJ2-1	TRBD2	TGTGCCAGCAGTTTATCCCGGGGGGGCGATGAGCAGTTCTTC	CASSLSRGGDEQFF
.	TRBV11-1	TRBJ2-7	.	TGTGCCAGCAGCCCGAGGGACATCACCTACGAGCAGTACTTC	CASSPRDITYEQYF
.	TRBV14	TRBJ1-6	.	TGTGCCAGCAGCCAAGATCGCGTCGGTTTGGATAATTCACCCCTCCACTTT	CASSQDRVGLDNSPLHF
.	TRBV5-5	TRBJ2-7	TRBD2	TGTGCCAGCAGCTTGGATGGGGTAGCGGGACCCCCCTACGAGCAGTACTTC	CASSLDGVAGPPYEQYF